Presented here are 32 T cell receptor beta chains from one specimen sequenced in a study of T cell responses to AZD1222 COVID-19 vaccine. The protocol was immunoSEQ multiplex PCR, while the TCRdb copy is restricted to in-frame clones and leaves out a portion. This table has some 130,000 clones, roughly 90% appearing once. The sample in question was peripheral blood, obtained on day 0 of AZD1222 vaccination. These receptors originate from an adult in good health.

The CDR3 nucleotides are TGTGCCAGCAGACGGGACAGGGGGCGCGATCAGCCCCAGCATTTT. It codes for CASRRDRGRDQPQHF. The chain combines TRBV7-3 with TRBJ1-5; the match to TRBD1 covers 12 bases. The V gene's germline CDR1 is SGHTA and CDR2 FQGTGA. The J segment lost 5 bases and the V segment lost 6 bases, leaving 5 bases of the junction unmatched. The CDR3 is 15 residues long.

CDR3 in amino acids: CASSQGSQVSYEQYF. The DNA of the CDR3 is TGTGCCAGCAGCCAGGGGTCCCAGGTGTCCTACGAGCAGTACTTC. The V and J genes are TRBV4-2 and TRBJ2-7; D is uncertain. Germline V CDR1 and CDR2: LGHNA, YNFKEQ. The V end was cut by 3 bases, the J end by 1 base, with 13 bases between. The CDR3 sequence is 15 residues long.

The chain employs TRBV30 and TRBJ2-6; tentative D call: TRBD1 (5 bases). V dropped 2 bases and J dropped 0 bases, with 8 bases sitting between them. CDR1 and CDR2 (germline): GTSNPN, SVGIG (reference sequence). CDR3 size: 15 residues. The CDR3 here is CAWSFGASGANVLTF. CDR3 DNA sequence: TGTGCCTGGAGTTTTGGGGCCTCTGGGGCCAACGTCCTGACTTTC.

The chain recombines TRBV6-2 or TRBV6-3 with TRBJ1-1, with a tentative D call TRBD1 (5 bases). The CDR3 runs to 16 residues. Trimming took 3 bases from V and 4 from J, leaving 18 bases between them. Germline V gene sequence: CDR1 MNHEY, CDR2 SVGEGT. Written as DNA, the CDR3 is TGTGCCAGCAGTTATTGGGGCAGCCAAACGGGCACTGAAGCTTTCTTT. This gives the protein CASSYWGSQTGTEAFF.

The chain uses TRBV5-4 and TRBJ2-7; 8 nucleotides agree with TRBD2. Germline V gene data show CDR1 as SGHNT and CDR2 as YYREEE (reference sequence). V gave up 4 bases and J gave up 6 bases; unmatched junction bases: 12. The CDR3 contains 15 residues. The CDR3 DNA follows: TGTGCCAGCAGCCCCGCGGGGGGTGCCCGACTCGAGCAGTACTTC. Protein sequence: CASSPAGGARLEQYF.

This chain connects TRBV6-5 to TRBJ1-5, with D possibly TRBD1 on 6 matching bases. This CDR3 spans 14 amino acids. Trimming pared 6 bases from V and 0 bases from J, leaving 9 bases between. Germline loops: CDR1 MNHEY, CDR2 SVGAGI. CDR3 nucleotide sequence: TGTGCCAGCAGGCAGGGGAATAGCAATCAGCCCCAGCATTTT. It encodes CASRQGNSNQPQHF.

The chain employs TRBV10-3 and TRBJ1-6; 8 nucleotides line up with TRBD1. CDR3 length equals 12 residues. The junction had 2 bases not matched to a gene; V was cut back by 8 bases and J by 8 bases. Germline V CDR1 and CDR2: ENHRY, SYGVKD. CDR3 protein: CAIGQGDSPLHF. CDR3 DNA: TGTGCCATCGGACAGGGAGATTCACCCCTCCACTTT.

CDR3 in DNA: TGTGCCAGCAGTTACTCGAAGGCCAGGACCTACGAGCAGTACTTC. Translating gives CASSYSKARTYEQYF. This sequence joins TRBV6-5 and TRBJ2-7, with D unclear. This CDR3 has 15 amino acids. Germline-derived CDR1 and CDR2 are MNHEY and SVGAGI. V lost 0 bases and J lost 2, with 11 bases in between.

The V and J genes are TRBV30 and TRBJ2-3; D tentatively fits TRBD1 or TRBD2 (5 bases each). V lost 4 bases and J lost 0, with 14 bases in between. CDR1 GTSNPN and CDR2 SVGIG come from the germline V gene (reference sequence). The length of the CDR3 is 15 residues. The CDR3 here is CAWTAGDGSTDTQYF. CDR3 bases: TGTGCCTGGACCGCCGGGGACGGTAGCACAGATACGCAGTATTTT.

CDR3 nucleotide sequence: TGTGCCAGCAGTTTATGGAGGAGGGGAAGGAATGAGCAGTTCTTC. Amino acids: CASSLWRRGRNEQFF. The chain is built from TRBV28 and TRBJ2-1; TRBD2 is a possible D gene (6 bases). V was clipped by 0 bases and J by 7 bases, with 13 bases between them. Germline V lookup: CDR1 MDHEN, CDR2 SYDVKM. CDR3 length equals 15 residues.

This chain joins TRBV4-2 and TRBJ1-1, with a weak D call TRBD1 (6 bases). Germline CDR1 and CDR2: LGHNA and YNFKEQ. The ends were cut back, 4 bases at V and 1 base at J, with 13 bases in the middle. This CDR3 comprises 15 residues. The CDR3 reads CASSRTTGQNTEAFF. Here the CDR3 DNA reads TGTGCCAGCAGCCGAACTACAGGGCAGAACACTGAAGCTTTCTTT.

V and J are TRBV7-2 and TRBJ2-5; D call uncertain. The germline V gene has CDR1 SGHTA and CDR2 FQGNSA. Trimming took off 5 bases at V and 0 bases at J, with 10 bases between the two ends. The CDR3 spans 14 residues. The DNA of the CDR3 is TGTGCCAGCAGCCCAACTTCGTACCAAGAGACCCAGTACTTC. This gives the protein CASSPTSYQETQYF.

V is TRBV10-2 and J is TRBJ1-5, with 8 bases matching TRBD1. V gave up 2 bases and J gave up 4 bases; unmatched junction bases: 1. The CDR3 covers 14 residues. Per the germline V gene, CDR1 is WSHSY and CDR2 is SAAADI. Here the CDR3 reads CASSEDRGNQPQHF. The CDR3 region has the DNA TGCGCCAGCAGTGAGGACAGGGGAAATCAGCCCCAGCATTTT.

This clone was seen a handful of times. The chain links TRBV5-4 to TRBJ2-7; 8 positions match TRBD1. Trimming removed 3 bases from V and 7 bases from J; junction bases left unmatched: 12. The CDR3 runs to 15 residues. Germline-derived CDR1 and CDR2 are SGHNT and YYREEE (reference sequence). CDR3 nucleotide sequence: TGTGCCAGCAGCTCGCAGGGGGCGTCTCTCTGGGAGCAGTACTTC. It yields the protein CASSSQGASLWEQYF.

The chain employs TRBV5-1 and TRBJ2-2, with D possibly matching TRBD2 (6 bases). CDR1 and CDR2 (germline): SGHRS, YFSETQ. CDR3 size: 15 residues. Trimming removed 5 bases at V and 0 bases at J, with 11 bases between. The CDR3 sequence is CASSSSGSNTGELFF. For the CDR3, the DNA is TGCGCCAGCAGTAGTAGCGGTTCGAACACCGGGGAGCTGTTTTTT.

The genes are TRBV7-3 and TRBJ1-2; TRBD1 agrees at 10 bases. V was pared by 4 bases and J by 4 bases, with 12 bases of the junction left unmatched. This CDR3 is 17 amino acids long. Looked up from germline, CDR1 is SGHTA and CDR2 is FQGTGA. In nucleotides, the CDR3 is TGTGCCAGCAGCTCAATGCTGCCCGGGACAGGGGTCTATGGCTACACCTTC. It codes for CASSSMLPGTGVYGYTF.

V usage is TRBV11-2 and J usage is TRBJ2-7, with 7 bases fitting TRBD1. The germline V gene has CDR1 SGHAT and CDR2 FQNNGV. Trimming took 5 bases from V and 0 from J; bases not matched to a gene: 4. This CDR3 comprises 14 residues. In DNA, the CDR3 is TGTGCCAGCAGCCCCCGGGACAGCTCCTACGAGCAGTACTTC. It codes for CASSPRDSSYEQYF.

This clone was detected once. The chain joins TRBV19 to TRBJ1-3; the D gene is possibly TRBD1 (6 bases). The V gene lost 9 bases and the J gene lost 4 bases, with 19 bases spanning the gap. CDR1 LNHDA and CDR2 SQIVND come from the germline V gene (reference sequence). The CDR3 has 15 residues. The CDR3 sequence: CASLPYGGAGNTIYF. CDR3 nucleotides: TGTGCCAGCCTCCCATACGGGGGGGCGGGAAACACCATATATTTT.

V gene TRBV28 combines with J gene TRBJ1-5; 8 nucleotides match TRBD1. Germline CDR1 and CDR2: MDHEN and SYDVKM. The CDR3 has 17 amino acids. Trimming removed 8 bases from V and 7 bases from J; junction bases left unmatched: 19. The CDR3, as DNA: TGTGCCAGCCGTGAAAGCATCTGGACAGGGTTTGTGCAGCCCCAGCATTTT. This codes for CASRESIWTGFVQPQHF.

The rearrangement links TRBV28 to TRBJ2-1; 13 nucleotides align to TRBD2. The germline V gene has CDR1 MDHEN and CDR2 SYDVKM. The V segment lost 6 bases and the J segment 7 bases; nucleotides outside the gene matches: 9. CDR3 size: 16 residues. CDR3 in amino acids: CASSLPLAGGLNEQFF. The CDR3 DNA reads TGTGCCAGCAGCCTCCCACTAGCGGGGGGGCTTAATGAGCAGTTCTTC.

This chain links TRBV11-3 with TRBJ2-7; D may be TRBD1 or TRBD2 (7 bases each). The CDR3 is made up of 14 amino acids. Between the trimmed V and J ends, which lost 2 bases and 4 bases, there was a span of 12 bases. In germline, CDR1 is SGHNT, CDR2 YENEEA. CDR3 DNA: TGTGCCAGCAGCTTAACAGGGGAGGGATACGAGCAGTACTTC. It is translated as CASSLTGEGYEQYF.

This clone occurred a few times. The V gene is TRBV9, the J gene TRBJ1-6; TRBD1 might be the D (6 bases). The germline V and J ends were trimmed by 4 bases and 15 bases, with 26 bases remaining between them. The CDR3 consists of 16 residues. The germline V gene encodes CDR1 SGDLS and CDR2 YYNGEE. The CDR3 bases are TGTGCCAGCAGCCCCCGAGGGGGGCAGACAGTTCATATCCTCCACTTT. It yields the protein CASSPRGGQTVHILHF.

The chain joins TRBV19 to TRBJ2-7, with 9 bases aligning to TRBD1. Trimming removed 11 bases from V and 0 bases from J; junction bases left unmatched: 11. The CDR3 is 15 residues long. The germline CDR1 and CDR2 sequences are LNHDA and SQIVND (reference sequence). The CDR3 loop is CAPPSGTGNSYEQYF. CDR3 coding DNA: TGTGCCCCCCCATCCGGGACAGGGAACTCCTACGAGCAGTACTTC.

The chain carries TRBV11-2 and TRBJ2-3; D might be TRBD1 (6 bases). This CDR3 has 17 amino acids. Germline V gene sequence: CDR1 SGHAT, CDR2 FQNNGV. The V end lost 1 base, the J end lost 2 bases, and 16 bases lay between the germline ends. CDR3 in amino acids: CASSLVGRGFLTDTQYF. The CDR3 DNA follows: TGTGCCAGCAGCTTAGTTGGCAGGGGCTTCCTCACAGATACGCAGTATTTT.

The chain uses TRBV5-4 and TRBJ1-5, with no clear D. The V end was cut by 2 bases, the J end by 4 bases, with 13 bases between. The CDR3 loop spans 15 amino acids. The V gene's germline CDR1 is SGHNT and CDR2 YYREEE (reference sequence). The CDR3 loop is CASSFGPQPNQPQHF. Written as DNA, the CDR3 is TGTGCCAGCAGCTTCGGGCCTCAGCCAAATCAGCCCCAGCATTTT.

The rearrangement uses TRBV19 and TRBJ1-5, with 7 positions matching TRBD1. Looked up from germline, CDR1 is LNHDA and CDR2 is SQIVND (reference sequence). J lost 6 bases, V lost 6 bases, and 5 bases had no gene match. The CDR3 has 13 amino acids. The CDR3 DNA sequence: TGTGCCAGTAGCTCCGGGACAGCTCAGCCCCAGCATTTT. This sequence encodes CASSSGTAQPQHF.

CDR3 residues: CASSLGPRGDYEQYF. In nucleotides, the CDR3 is TGTGCCAGCAGCTTAGGGCCCAGGGGGGACTACGAGCAGTACTTC. The J gene is TRBJ2-7, the V gene TRBV7-8, with D possibly TRBD1 on 7 matching bases. The CDR3 consists of 15 residues. V lost 1 base, J lost 3 bases, and 13 bases lay in between. Germline lookup yields CDR1 SGHVS and CDR2 FQNEAQ.

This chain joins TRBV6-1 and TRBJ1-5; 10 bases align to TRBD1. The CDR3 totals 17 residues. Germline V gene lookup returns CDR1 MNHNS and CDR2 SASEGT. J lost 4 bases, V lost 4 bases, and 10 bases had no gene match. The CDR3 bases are TGTGCCAGCAGTGGTGACCGCGACAGGGGGCTGAATCAGCCCCAGCATTTT. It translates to CASSGDRDRGLNQPQHF.

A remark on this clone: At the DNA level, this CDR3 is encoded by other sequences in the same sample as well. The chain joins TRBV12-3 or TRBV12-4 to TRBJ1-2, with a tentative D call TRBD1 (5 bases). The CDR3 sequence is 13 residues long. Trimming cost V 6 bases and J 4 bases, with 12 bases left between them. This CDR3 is CASSPDRFYGYTF. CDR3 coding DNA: TGTGCCAGCAGCCCTGACAGATTCTATGGCTACACCTTC.

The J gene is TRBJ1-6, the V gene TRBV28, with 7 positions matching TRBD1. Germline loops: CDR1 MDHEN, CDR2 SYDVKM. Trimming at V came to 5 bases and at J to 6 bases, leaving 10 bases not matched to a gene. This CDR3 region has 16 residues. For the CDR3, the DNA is TGTGCCAGCAGTCTGGAGCTATGGGACAGTAATTCACCCCTCCACTTT. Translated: CASSLELWDSNSPLHF.

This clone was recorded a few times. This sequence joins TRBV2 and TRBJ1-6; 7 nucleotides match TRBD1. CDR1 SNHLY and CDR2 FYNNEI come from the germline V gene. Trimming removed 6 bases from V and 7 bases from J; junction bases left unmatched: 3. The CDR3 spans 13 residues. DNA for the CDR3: TGTGCCAGCAGAGGGACAGAAAATTCACCCCTCCACTTT. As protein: CASRGTENSPLHF.

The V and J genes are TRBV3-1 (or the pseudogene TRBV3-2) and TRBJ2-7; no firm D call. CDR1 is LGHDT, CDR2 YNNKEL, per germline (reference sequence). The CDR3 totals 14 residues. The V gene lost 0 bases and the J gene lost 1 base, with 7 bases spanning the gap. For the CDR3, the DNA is TGTGCCAGCAGCCAAGATAACGGATCCTACGAGCAGTACTTC. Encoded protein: CASSQDNGSYEQYF.